This T cell receptor (beta chain) appears in the sequencing data of a study of tumor-infiltrating lymphocytes in localized non-small cell lung cancer. Study-level information: Several tumor histologies, both smoking statuses, and some post-neoadjuvant chemotherapy samples were included.

Profiled with immunoSEQ multiplex PCR; TCRdb holds only in-frame clones, not every one. This sample yields about 13,000 clones, of which 68% are seen a single time; about 8.6% belongs to the top ten. This clone has only one observation. Its antigen remains unknown. V was shortened by 7 bases and J by 5 bases, with 14 bases between the two germline ends. Germline values: CDR1 MNHEY, CDR2 SMNVEV (reference sequence). The CDR3 is 13 amino acids. The study's findings and limits: Different pieces of the same tissue were used for each assay.

The receptor comes from a human donor with non-small cell lung cancer. The rearrangement uses TRBV27 and TRBJ2-5; D is perhaps TRBD1 (6 bases). Source material: lung tumor tissue. CDR3 DNA: TGTGCCAGCACCAAACAGGGAACCGAGACCCAGTACTTC. Amino acid sequence: CASTKQGTETQYF.